One and the same sample provided the 17 T cell receptor beta chains below, sequenced in a study of technical replicates of blood from several donors. TCRdb keeps only in-frame clones here, not all; method: immunoSEQ multiplex PCR. This sample has just over 75,000 clones, with 93% found just once. Sequenced material: T cells isolated from PBMCs. These receptors all come from a human donor in good health.

The rearrangement uses TRBV7-6 and TRBJ2-1; weak D call: TRBD2 (6 bases). Looked up from germline, CDR1 is SGHVS and CDR2 is FNYEAQ. The CDR3 extends over 14 amino acids. V was pared by 4 bases and J by 1 base, with 8 bases between. CDR3 amino acids: CASSSGTSYNEQFF. In DNA form, the CDR3 reads TGTGCCAGCAGCTCAGGGACTTCCTACAATGAGCAGTTCTTC.

The genes are TRBV7-8 and TRBJ1-3; 7 bases match TRBD1. The junction had 3 bases not matched to a gene; V was cut back by 4 bases and J by 0 bases. This CDR3 comprises 15 residues. Germline loops: CDR1 SGHVS, CDR2 FQNEAQ. The CDR3 here is CASSWDSFSGNTIYF. CDR3 DNA: TGTGCCAGCAGCTGGGACAGTTTCTCTGGAAACACCATATATTTT.

This sequence joins TRBV9 and TRBJ2-2, with 10 nucleotides matching TRBD2. Unmatched junction bases numbered 9, after V lost 0 bases and J lost 4 bases. Per germline, CDR1 SGDLS and CDR2 YYNGEE. This CDR3 is built from 18 residues. CDR3 nucleotide sequence: TGTGCCAGCAGCGTAGTAGAGCGGGAGGGCCCGGGCACCGGGGAGCTGTTTTTT. Translating gives CASSVVEREGPGTGELFF. Using reference TRBV9 and TRBJ2-2 for the parts outside the CDR3, the full variable domain is DSGVTQTPKHLITATGQRVTLRCSPRSGDLSVYWYQQSLDQGLQFLIQYYNGEERAKGNILERFSAQQFPDLHSELNLSSLELGDSALYFCASSVVEREGPGTGELFFGEGSRLTVL.

V is TRBV18 and J is TRBJ2-1; 11 positions match TRBD1. The ends lost 4 bases at V and 0 bases at J; junction bases unmatched: 5. CDR3 length: 17 amino acids. The germline CDR1 and CDR2 sequences are KGHSH and LQKENI. CDR3 protein: CASSQTGTGGSYNEQFF. CDR3 bases: TGTGCCAGCTCACAGACCGGGACAGGGGGCTCCTACAATGAGCAGTTCTTC. Using reference TRBV18 and TRBJ2-1 for the parts outside the CDR3, the full variable domain is NAGVMQNPRHLVRRRGQEARLRCSPMKGHSHVYWYRQLPEEGLKFMVYLQKENIIDESGMPKERFSAEFPKEGPSILRIQQVVRGDSAAYFCASSQTGTGGSYNEQFFGPGTRLTVL.

This rearrangement joins TRBV10-3 to TRBJ1-5; D is unresolved. Trimming pared 2 bases from V and 7 bases from J, leaving 9 bases between. Germline V gene sequence: CDR1 ENHRY, CDR2 SYGVKD. The length of the CDR3 is 13 residues. CDR3 in DNA: TGTGCCATCAGTGAGGAGGTCTGGCAGCCCCAGCATTTT. This sequence encodes CAISEEVWQPQHF.

The rearrangement links TRBV15 to TRBJ2-7, with 8 bases fitting TRBD1. Germline-derived CDR1 and CDR2 are LNHNV and YYDKDF (reference sequence). V dropped 3 bases and J dropped 3; count of bases not matched to a gene: 13. The CDR3 runs 17 residues. The CDR3 DNA sequence: TGTGCCACCAGCAGCCTTTCTGACGGGACAGGTCTCTACGAGCAGTACTTC. Residues: CATSSLSDGTGLYEQYF.

The chain combines TRBV7-3 with TRBJ2-7, with 12 bases lining up with TRBD2. The germline CDR1 and CDR2 sequences are SGHTA and FQGTGA. The V gene end was trimmed by 4 bases and the J gene end by 5 bases; junction bases not matched to a gene: 6. The length of the CDR3 is 15 residues. The DNA of the CDR3 is TGTGCCAGCAGCTCCTCGACTAGCGGGAGCAACGAGCAGTACTTC. Amino acids: CASSSSTSGSNEQYF.

V usage is TRBV6-6 and J usage is TRBJ1-1, with TRBD1 matching 7 bases. The CDR3 consists of 14 residues. Germline values: CDR1 MNHNY, CDR2 SVGAGI (reference sequence). The trim removed 6 bases at V and 5 bases at J, leaving 9 bases unmatched. CDR3 in amino acids: CASRVTGARTEAFF. The CDR3 DNA sequence: TGTGCCAGCAGGGTTACAGGGGCTCGGACTGAAGCTTTCTTT.

The CDR3 spells CASSPPVANNEQFF. CDR3 nucleotides: TGTGCCAGCTCACCACCGGTCGCTAACAATGAGCAGTTCTTC. This sequence joins TRBV18 and TRBJ2-1; no clear D gene. The V gene's germline CDR1 is KGHSH and CDR2 LQKENI. V was pared by 0 bases and J by 5 bases, with 8 bases between. CDR3 length: 14 amino acids. The entire variable domain, with the rest obtained from reference TRBV18 and TRBJ2-1, is as follows: NAGVMQNPRHLVRRRGQEARLRCSPMKGHSHVYWYRQLPEEGLKFMVYLQKENIIDESGMPKERFSAEFPKEGPSILRIQQVVRGDSAAYFCASSPPVANNEQFFGPGTRLTVL.

J is TRBJ1-1 and V is TRBV28, with no clear D. V lost 5 bases, J lost 1 base, and 17 bases lay in between. Per the germline V gene, CDR1 is MDHEN and CDR2 is SYDVKM. CDR3 length: 16 residues. The CDR3 is CASSVPGPDWNTEAFF. The CDR3 DNA sequence: TGTGCCAGCAGTGTTCCAGGTCCGGATTGGAACACTGAAGCTTTCTTT.

This rearrangement joins TRBV15 to TRBJ1-5; D not resolved. The germline gives CDR1 LNHNV, CDR2 YYDKDF (reference sequence). The CDR3 is 15 amino acids. Between the trimmed V and J ends, which lost 3 bases and 1 base, there was a span of 10 bases. The CDR3 nucleotides read TGTGCCACCAGCAGTTCCACGGTAAGCAATCAGCCCCAGCATTTT. It translates to CATSSSTVSNQPQHF. The variable domain in full, completed from reference TRBV15 and TRBJ1-5, reads DAMVIQNPRYQVTQFGKPVTLSCSQTLNHNVMYWYQQKSSQAPKLLFHYYDKDFNNEADTPDNFQSRRPNTSFCFLDIRSPGLGDTAMYLCATSSSTVSNQPQHFGDGTRLSIL.

The chain carries TRBV28 and TRBJ2-3; TRBD1 aligns across 7 bases. Germline CDR1 and CDR2: MDHEN and SYDVKM. The CDR3 runs to 14 residues. J was trimmed by 3 bases and V by 6 bases; bases with no gene match: 6. The CDR3 region has the DNA TGTGCCAGCAGCAGGATACAGGGGACAGATACGCAGTATTTT. It specifies CASSRIQGTDTQYF. Combining the CDR3 with reference TRBV28 and TRBJ2-3 gives the whole variable domain DVKVTQSSRYLVKRTGEKVFLECVQDMDHENMFWYRQDPGLGLRLIYFSYDVKMKEKGDIPEGYSVSREKKERFSLILESASTNQTSMYLCASSRIQGTDTQYFGPGTRLTVL.

The rearrangement joins TRBV9 to TRBJ2-7; tentative D call: TRBD2 (6 bases). Trimming removed 2 bases at V and 3 bases at J, with 15 bases between. In germline, CDR1 is SGDLS, CDR2 YYNGEE. CDR3 length equals 15 residues. CDR3 protein: CASSVTGTGLYEQYF. As DNA, the CDR3 is TGTGCCAGCAGCGTCACCGGGACTGGTCTCTACGAGCAGTACTTC.

The rearrangement joins TRBV28 to TRBJ1-5; D might be TRBD1 (5 bases). This CDR3 region has 14 residues. Per germline, CDR1 MDHEN and CDR2 SYDVKM. Trimming cost V 1 base and J 7 bases, with 11 bases left between them. The CDR3 reads CASSLYGAGQPQHF. The CDR3 DNA sequence: TGTGCCAGCAGTTTATATGGGGCGGGACAGCCCCAGCATTTT.

V usage is TRBV2 and J usage is TRBJ1-5, with TRBD1 matching over 7 bases. V gave up 6 bases and J gave up 1 base; unmatched junction bases: 6. CDR3 length: 15 amino acids. The germline gives CDR1 SNHLY, CDR2 FYNNEI. The CDR3 protein is CASRRGTASNQPQHF. CDR3 sequence (DNA): TGTGCCAGCAGGAGAGGGACAGCGAGCAATCAGCCCCAGCATTTT. Together with reference TRBV2 and TRBJ1-5, the CDR3 gives the full variable domain: EPEVTQTPSHQVTQMGQEVILRCVPISNHLYFYWYRQILGQKVEFLVSFYNNEISEKSEIFDDQFSVERPDGSNFTLKIRSTKLEDSAMYFCASRRGTASNQPQHFGDGTRLSIL.

The chain joins TRBV7-9 to TRBJ2-3, with D possibly TRBD1 on 7 matching bases. CDR1 SEHNR and CDR2 FQNEAQ come from the germline V gene (reference sequence). Between the trimmed V and J ends, which lost 5 bases and 4 bases, there was a span of 16 bases. This CDR3 has 15 residues. CDR3 amino acids: CASSLQGGRADTQYF. The CDR3 DNA sequence: TGTGCCAGCAGCCTGCAGGGGGGAAGGGCAGATACGCAGTATTTT. Full variable domain (rest looked up from reference TRBV7-9 and TRBJ2-3): DTGVSQNPRHKITKRGQNVTFRCDPISEHNRLYWYRQTLGQGPEFLTYFQNEAQLEKSRLLSDRFSAERPKGSFSTLEIQRTEQGDSAMYLCASSLQGGRADTQYFGPGTRLTVL.

This chain uses TRBV4-3 with TRBJ2-7; TRBD2 is a possible D gene (5 bases). Germline V CDR1 and CDR2: LGHNA, YSLEER. V was shortened by 0 bases and J by 3 bases, with 9 bases between the two germline ends. This CDR3 is 14 amino acids long. CDR3: CASSQERTYYEQYF. The CDR3 DNA follows: TGCGCCAGCAGCCAAGAAAGGACTTACTACGAGCAGTACTTC.